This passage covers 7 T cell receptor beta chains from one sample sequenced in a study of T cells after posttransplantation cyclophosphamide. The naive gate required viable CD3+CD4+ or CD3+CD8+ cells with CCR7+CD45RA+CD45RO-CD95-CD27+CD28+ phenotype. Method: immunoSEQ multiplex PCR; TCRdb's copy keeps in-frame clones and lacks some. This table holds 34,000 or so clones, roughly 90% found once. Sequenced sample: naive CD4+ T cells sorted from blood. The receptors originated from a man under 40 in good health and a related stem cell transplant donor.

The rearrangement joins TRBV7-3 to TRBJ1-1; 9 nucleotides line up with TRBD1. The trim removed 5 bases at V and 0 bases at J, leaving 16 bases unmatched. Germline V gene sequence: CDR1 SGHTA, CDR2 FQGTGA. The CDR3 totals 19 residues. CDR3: CASSPGTGLLGNLNTEAFF. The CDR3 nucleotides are TGTGCCAGCAGCCCCGGGACAGGGCTTTTGGGGAATCTGAACACTGAAGCTTTCTTT.

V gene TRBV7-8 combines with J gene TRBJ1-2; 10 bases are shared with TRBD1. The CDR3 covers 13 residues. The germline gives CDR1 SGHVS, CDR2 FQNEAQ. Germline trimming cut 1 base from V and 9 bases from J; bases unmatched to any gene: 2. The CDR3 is CASSLGTGGRYTF. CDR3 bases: TGTGCCAGCAGCTTAGGGACAGGGGGACGCTACACCTTC. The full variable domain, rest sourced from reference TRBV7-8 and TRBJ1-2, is GAGVSQSPRYKVAKRGQDVALRCDPISGHVSLFWYQQALGQGPEFLTYFQNEAQLDKSGLPSDRFFAERPEGSVSTLKIQRTQQEDSAVYLCASSLGTGGRYTFGSGTRLTVV.

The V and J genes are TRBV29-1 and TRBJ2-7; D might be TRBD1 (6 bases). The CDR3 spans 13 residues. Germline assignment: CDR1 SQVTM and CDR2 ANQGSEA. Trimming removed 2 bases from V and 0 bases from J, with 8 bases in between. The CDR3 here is CSVELQGSYEQYF. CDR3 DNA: TGCAGCGTTGAACTACAGGGCTCCTACGAGCAGTACTTC.

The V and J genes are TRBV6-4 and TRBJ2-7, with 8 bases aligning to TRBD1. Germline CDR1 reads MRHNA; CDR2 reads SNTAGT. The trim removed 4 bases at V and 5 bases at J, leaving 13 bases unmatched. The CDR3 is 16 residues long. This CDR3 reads CASSAARGRGSHEQYF. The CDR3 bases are TGTGCCAGCAGTGCCGCCAGGGGGCGCGGTTCCCACGAGCAGTACTTC.

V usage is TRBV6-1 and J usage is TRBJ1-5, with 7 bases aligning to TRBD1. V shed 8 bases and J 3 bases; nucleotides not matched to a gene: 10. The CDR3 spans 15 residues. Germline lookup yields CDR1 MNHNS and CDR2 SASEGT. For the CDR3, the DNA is TGTGCCAGCCGCATTTCCCAGGGGGTCAATCAGCCCCAGCATTTT. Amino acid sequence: CASRISQGVNQPQHF.

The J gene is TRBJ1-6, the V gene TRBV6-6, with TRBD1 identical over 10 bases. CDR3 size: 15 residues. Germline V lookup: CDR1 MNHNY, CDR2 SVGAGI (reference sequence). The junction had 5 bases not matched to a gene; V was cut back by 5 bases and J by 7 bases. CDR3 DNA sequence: TGTGCCAGCAGTGTTTGGACAGGGGGGAATTCACCCCTCCACTTT. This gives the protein CASSVWTGGNSPLHF.

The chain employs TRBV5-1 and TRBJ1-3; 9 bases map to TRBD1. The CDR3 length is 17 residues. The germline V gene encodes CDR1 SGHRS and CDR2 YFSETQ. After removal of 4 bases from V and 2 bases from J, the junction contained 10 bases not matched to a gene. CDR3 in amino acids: CASSTGTGNIAGNTIYF. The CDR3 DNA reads TGCGCCAGCAGCACCGGGACAGGGAACATAGCTGGAAACACCATATATTTT.